This TCR beta chain was observed in a study of T cells expressing NK-cell markers. TCRdb re-called the 5' RACE reads and gives one entry per CDR3 protein, without DNA. Its table records some 390,000 distinct CDR3 sequences. Sequenced: blood T cells: a sorted CD56 or NKG2C T cell subset, CD4+ or CD8+ T cells, or bulk PBMC T cells (not recorded which). The sequence was obtained from a woman in her 50s in good health.

The chain's CDR3 is CSARLPPGGGYTF. The V gene is TRBV20-1, the J gene TRBJ1-2. This CDR3 has 13 amino acids. Looked up from germline, CDR1 is DFQATT and CDR2 is SNEGSKA (reference sequence).